This T cell receptor beta chain was identified in a study of cytomegalovirus exposure and HLA in healthy donors. Generated by immunoSEQ multiplex PCR, the TCRdb table keeps only in-frame clones and is missing some. The top ten hold more than 10% of the sample, which has 200,000 to 300,000 clones, approximately 84% seen once. This CDR3 has 15 amino acids. The J segment lost 5 bases and the V segment lost 2 bases, leaving 8 bases of the junction unmatched. Germline-derived CDR1 and CDR2 are MDHEN and SYDVKM. Sample: PBMCs. This sequence was found in a man aged 18 to 35 in good health and CMV-seropositive. V usage is TRBV28 and J usage is TRBJ2-5, with 7 bases that match TRBD2. The CDR3 spells CASSLGRSGQETQYF. The CDR3 nucleotides read TGTGCCAGCAGTTTAGGTCGTAGCGGGCAGGAGACCCAGTACTTC.